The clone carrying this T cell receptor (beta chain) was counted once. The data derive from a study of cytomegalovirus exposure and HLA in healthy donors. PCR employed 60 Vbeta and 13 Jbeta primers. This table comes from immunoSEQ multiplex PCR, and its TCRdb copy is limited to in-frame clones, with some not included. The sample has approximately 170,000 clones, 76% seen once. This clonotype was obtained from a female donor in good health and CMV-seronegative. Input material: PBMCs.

CDR3 in amino acids: CASSLGEGASYEQYF. CDR3 bases: TGTGCCAGCAGCTTAGGTGAAGGGGCTTCCTACGAGCAGTACTTC. This chain joins TRBV7-6 and TRBJ2-7, with D perhaps matching TRBD1 (5 bases). CDR1 SGHVS and CDR2 FNYEAQ come from the germline V gene. The CDR3 has 15 amino acids. V lost 1 base and J 1 base, leaving 11 bases between the germline ends.